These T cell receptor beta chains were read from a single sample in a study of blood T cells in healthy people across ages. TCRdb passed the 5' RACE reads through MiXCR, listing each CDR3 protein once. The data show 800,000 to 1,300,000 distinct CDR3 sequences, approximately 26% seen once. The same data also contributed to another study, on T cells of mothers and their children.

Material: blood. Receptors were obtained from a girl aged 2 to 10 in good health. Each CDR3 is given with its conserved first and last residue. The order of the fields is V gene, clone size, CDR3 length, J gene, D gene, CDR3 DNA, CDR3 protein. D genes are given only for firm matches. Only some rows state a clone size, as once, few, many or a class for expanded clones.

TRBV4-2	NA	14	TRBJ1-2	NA	TGTGCCAGCAGCCAAGTGACCGAGGACTATGGCTACACCTTC	CASSQVTEDYGYTF
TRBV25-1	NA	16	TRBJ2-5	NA	TGTGCCAGCAGTGAATCCAGACTAGTCCCTACCGAGACCCAGTACTTC	CASSESRLVPTETQYF
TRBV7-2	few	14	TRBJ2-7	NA	TGTGCCAGCAGGCTAGGGGACATCTCCTACGAGCAGTACTTC	CASRLGDISYEQYF
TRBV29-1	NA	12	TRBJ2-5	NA	TGCAGCGTTGGGACAGTCCTTGGGACCCAGTACTTC	CSVGTVLGTQYF
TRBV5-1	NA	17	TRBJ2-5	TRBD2	TGCGCCAGCAGCCTTAAGACTAGCGGGAGACCTCAAGAGACCCAGTACTTC	CASSLKTSGRPQETQYF
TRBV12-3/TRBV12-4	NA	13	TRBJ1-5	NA	TGTGCCAGCAGTTCGGGCAGGGCCCGGCCCCAGCATTTT	CASSSGRARPQHF
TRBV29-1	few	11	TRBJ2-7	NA	TGCAGCGTTGAAAAGGCCTACGAGCAGTACTTC	CSVEKAYEQYF
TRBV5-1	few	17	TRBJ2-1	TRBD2	TGCGCCAGCCAGGAGCGGGGGGCCCCTAGCTCCTACAATGAGCAGTTCTTC	CASQERGAPSSYNEQFF
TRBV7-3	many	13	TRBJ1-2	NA	TGTGCCAGCAGTCTGGACAGACTCTATGGCTACACCTTC	CASSLDRLYGYTF
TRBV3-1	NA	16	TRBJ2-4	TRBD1	TGTGCCAGCAGCCGGACAGGGGGCGCTGCCAAAAACATTCAGTACTTC	CASSRTGGAAKNIQYF
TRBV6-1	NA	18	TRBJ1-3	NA	TGTGCCAGCAGCTGGGGATTCGTCCAGGGAAGCACCCGAAACACCATATATTTT	CASSWGFVQGSTRNTIYF
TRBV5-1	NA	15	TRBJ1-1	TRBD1	TGCGCCAGCAGCTGGGGGACAGGGGGAAACACTGAAGCTTTCTTT	CASSWGTGGNTEAFF
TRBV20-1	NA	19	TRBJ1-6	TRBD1	TGCAGTGCTAGAAGGGCGAACGGACAGGCGATCTCCTATAATTCACCCCTCCACTTT	CSARRANGQAISYNSPLHF
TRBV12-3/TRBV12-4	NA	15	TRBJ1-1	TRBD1	TGTGCCAGCAGTTTAATGGGACAGGTGAACACTGAAGCTTTCTTT	CASSLMGQVNTEAFF
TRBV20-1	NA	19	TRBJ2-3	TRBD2	TGCAGTGCTCAACAACCGGGACTAGGACCCCTTGCAGACACAGATACGCAGTATTTT	CSAQQPGLGPLADTDTQYF
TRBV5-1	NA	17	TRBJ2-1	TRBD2	TGCGCCAGCAGCCCTAGCCGACTAGCGGGAGATACCAATGAGCAGTTCTTC	CASSPSRLAGDTNEQFF
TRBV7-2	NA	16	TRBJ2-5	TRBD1	TGTGCCAGCAGCTTAGATAGCAGGGGGCGCGAAGAGACCCAGTACTTC	CASSLDSRGREETQYF
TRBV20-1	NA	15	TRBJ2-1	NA	TGCAGTGCTACTGGCCGGGGCATACTTTCCAATGAGCAGTTCTTC	CSATGRGILSNEQFF
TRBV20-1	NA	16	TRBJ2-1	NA	TGCAGTGCTAGAGATCCCCCGGAGGGGTCCTACAATGAGCAGTTCTTC	CSARDPPEGSYNEQFF
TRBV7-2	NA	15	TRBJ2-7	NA	TGTGCCAGCAGCTTATCCAGGGACCTCTCCCACGAGCAGTACTTC	CASSLSRDLSHEQYF
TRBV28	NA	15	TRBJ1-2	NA	TGTGCCAGCAGTTTATCACAGGCGTCCGTCTATGGCTACACCTTC	CASSLSQASVYGYTF
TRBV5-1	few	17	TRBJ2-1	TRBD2	TGCGCCAGCAGCTTCACCAGGACTAGCGGAATCAACAATGAGCAGTTCTTC	CASSFTRTSGINNEQFF
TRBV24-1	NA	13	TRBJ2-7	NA	TGTGCCACCAGTGATTTACAGGGTTACGAGCAGTACTTC	CATSDLQGYEQYF
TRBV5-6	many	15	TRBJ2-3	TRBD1	TGTGCCAGCAGCCGGGACAGGGGGAACACAGATACGCAGTATTTT	CASSRDRGNTDTQYF
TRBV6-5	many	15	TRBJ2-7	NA	TGTGCCAGCAGTTACGGGACCACAACACGATACGAGCAGTACTTC	CASSYGTTTRYEQYF
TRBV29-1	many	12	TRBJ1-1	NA	TGCAGCGTTGGCCGAGTCAACACTGAAGCTTTCTTT	CSVGRVNTEAFF
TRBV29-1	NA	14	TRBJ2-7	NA	TGCAGCGTTGGTCCTCGGGGATTACCCTACGAGCAGTACTTC	CSVGPRGLPYEQYF
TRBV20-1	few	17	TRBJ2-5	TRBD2	TGCAGTGCTTTTACCGTCTCTAGCGGGACGAGTTGGGAGACCCAGTACTTC	CSAFTVSSGTSWETQYF
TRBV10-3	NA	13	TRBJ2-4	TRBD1	TGTGCCAGTAAAGGGACAGGGTCAAACATTCAGTACTTC	CASKGTGSNIQYF
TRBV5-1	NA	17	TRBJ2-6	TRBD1	TGCGCCAGCAGATTACCGGGACAGGGGATTGGGGCCAACGTCCTGACTTTC	CASRLPGQGIGANVLTF
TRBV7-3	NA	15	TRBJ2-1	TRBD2	TGTGCCAGCAGCTTAAATAGCGGGAACTACAATGAGCAGTTCTTC	CASSLNSGNYNEQFF
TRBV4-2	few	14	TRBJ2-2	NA	TGTGCCAGCAGTCGTGAGGCCAACACCGGGGAGCTGTTTTTT	CASSREANTGELFF
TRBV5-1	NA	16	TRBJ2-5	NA	TGCGCCAGCAGCTTCACTCCTGAAGTACAGGAAGAGACCCAGTACTTC	CASSFTPEVQEETQYF
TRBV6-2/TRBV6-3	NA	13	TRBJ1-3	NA	TGTGCCAGCAACCGGGACACTGGAAACACCATATATTTT	CASNRDTGNTIYF
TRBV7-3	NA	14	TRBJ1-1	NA	TGTGCCAGCAGCGCTGTCGGCCGGAGCACTGAAGCTTTCTTT	CASSAVGRSTEAFF
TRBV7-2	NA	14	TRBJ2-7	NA	TGTGCCAGCAGCTCCGTCGGGGGTGCGATCGAGCAGTACTTC	CASSSVGGAIEQYF
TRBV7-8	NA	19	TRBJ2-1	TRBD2	TGTGCCAGCAGCTTAGCGCTCGGTCGCGGGAGGGGCACCTACAATGAGCAGTTCTTC	CASSLALGRGRGTYNEQFF
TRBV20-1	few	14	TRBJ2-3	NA	TGCAGTGCGTCCCCCGGGGACCTCACAGATACGCAGTATTTT	CSASPGDLTDTQYF
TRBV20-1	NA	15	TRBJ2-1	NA	TGCAGTGCTAGAGATGTACTTCTACCTTACAATGAGCAGTTCTTC	CSARDVLLPYNEQFF